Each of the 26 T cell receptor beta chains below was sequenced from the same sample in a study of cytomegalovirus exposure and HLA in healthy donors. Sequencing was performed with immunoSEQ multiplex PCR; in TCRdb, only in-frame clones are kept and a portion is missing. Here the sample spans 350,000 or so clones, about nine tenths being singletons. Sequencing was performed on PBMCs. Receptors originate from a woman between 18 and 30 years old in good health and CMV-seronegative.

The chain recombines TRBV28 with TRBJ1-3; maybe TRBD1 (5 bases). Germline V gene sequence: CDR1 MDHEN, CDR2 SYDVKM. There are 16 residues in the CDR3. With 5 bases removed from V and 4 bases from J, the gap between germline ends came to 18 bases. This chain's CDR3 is CASSGPQGPAGNTIYF. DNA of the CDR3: TGTGCCAGCAGTGGGCCCCAGGGCCCCGCGGGAAACACCATATATTTT.

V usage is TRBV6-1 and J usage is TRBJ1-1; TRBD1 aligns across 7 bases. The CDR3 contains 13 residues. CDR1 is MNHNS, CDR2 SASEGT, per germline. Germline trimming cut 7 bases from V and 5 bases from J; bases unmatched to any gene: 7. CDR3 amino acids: CASTGQVGTEAFF. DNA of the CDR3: TGTGCCAGCACCGGACAGGTGGGGACTGAAGCTTTCTTT.

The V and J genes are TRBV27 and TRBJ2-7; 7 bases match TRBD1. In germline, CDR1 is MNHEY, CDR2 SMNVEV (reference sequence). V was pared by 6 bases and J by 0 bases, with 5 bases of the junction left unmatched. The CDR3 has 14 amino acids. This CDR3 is CASRMTGTSYEQYF. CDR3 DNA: TGTGCCAGCAGGATGACAGGGACCTCCTACGAGCAGTACTTC.

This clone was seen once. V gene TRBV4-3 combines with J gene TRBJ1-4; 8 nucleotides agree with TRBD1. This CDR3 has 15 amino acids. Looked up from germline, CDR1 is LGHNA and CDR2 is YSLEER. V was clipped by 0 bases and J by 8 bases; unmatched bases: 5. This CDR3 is CASSQDRGRWEKLFF. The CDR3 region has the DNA TGCGCCAGCAGCCAAGACAGGGGGCGCTGGGAAAAACTGTTTTTT.

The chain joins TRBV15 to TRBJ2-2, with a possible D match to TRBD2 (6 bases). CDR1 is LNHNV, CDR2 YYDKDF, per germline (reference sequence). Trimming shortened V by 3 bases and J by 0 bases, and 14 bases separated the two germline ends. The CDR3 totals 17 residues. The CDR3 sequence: CATSSESGLPNTGELFF. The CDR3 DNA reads TGTGCCACCAGCAGCGAATCGGGACTTCCGAACACCGGGGAGCTGTTTTTT.

The CDR3 region has the DNA TGTGCCAGCAGCGACCCCGGGACTCACTACGAGCAGTACTTC. This gives the protein CASSDPGTHYEQYF. The rearrangement links TRBV6-5 to TRBJ2-7; TRBD2 might be the D (6 bases). Germline V CDR1 and CDR2: MNHEY, SVGAGI. The CDR3 loop spans 14 amino acids. With 6 bases removed from V and 3 bases from J, the gap between germline ends came to 15 bases.

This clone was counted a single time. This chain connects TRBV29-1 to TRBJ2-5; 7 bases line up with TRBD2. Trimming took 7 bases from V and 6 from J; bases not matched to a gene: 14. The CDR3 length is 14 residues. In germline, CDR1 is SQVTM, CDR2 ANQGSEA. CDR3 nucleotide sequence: TGCAGCGCCGAGGGAGGGAGGGCCGCACAGACCCAGTACTTC. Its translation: CSAEGGRAAQTQYF.

CDR3 protein: CASSLRQGEQFF. The CDR3 coding sequence is TGTGCCAGCAGCTTAAGGCAGGGCGAGCAGTTCTTC. This chain connects TRBV7-9 to TRBJ2-1; D is possibly TRBD1 (5 bases). CDR3 length: 12 amino acids. The germline gives CDR1 SEHNR, CDR2 FQNEAQ (reference sequence). Trimming removed 2 bases from V and 10 bases from J, with 9 bases in between.

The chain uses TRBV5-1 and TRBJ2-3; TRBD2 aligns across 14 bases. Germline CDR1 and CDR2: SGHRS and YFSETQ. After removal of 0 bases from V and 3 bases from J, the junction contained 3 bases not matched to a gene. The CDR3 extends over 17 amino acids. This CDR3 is CASSLGLAGGTTDTQYF. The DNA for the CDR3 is TGCGCCAGCAGCTTGGGACTAGCGGGAGGGACAACAGATACGCAGTATTTT.

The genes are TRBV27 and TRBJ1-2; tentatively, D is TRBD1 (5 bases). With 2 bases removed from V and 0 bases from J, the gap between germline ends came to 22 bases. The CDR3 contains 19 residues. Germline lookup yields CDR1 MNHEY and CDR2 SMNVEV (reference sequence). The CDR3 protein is CASSLIGRDGSRANYGYTF. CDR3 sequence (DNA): TGTGCCAGCAGTTTAATCGGGCGGGACGGCTCAAGAGCTAACTATGGCTACACCTTC.

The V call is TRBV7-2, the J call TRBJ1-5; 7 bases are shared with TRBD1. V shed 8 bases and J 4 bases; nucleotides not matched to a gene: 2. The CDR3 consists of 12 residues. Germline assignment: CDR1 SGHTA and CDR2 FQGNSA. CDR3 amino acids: CASQQGNQPQHF. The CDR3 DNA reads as TGTGCCAGCCAACAGGGGAATCAGCCCCAGCATTTT.

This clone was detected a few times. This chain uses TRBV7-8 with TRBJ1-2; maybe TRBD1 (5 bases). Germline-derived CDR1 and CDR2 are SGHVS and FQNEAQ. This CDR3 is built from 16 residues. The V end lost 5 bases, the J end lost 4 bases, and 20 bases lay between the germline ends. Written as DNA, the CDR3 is TGTGCCAGCAGCCCATACATATTGGACACCAGCTATGGCTACACCTTC. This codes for CASSPYILDTSYGYTF.

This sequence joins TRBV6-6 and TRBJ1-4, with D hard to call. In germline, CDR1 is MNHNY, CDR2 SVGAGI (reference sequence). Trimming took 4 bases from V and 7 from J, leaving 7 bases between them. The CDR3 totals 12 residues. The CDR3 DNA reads TGTGCCAGCAGTTCCGCGTCTGAAAAACTGTTTTTT. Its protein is CASSSASEKLFF.

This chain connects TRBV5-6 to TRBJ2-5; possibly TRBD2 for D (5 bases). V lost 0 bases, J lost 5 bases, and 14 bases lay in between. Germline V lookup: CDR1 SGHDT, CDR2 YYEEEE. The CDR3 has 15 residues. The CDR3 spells CASSLESRPGETQYF. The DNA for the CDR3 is TGTGCCAGCAGCTTGGAATCCCGGCCGGGGGAGACCCAGTACTTC.

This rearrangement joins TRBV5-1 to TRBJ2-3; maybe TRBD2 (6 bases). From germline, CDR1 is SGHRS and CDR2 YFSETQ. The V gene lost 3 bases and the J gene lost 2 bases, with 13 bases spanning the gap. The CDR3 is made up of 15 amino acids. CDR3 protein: CASSWDFLPTDTQYF. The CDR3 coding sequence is TGCGCCAGCAGCTGGGACTTTCTCCCCACAGATACGCAGTATTTT. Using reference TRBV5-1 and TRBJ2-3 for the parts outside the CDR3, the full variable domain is KAGVTQTPRYLIKTRGQQVTLSCSPISGHRSVSWYQQTPGQGLQFLFEYFSETQRNKGNFPGRFSGRQFSNSRSEMNVSTLELGDSALYLCASSWDFLPTDTQYFGPGTRLTVL.

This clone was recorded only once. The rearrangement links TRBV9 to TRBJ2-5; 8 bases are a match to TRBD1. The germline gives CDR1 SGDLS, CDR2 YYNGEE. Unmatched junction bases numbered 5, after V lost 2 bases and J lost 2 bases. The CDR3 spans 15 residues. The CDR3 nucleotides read TGTGCCAGCAGCGTGGGACAGGCCGGACAAGAGACCCAGTACTTC. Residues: CASSVGQAGQETQYF.

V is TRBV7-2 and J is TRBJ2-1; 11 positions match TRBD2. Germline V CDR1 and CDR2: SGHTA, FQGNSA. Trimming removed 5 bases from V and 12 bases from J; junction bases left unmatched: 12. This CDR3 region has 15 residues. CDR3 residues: CASSVTSGSIKGQFF. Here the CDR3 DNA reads TGTGCCAGCAGCGTAACTAGCGGGAGTATCAAGGGGCAGTTCTTC. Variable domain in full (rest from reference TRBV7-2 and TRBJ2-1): GAGVSQSPSNKVTEKGKDVELRCDPISGHTALYWYRQSLGQGLEFLIYFQGNSAPDKSGLPSDRFSAERTGGSVSTLTIQRTQQEDSAVYLCASSVTSGSIKGQFFGPGTRLTVL.

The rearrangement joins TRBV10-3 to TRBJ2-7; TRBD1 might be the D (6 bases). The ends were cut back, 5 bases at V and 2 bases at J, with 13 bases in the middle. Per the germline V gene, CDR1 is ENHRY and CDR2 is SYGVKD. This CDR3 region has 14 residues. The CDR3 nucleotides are TGTGCCATCAGTCGGGACAATGGCGCCTACGAGCAGTACTTC. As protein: CAISRDNGAYEQYF.

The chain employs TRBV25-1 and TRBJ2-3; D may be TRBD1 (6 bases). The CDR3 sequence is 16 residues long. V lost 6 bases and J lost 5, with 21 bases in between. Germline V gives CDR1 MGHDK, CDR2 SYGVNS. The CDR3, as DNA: TGTGCCAGCAGCCAAACCTGGGGGCTCGAAGGAGATACGCAGTATTTT. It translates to CASSQTWGLEGDTQYF.

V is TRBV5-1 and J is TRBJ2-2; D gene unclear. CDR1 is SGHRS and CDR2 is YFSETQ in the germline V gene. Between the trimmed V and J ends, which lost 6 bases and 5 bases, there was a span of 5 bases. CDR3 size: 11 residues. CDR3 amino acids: CASTQTGELFF. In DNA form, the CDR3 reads TGCGCCAGCACCCAAACCGGGGAGCTGTTTTTT.

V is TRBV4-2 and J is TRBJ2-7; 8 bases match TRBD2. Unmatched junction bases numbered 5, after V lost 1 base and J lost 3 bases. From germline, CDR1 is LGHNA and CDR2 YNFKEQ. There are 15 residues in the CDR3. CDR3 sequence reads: CASSQVLAGLYEQYF. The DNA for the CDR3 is TGTGCCAGCAGCCAAGTGTTAGCGGGGCTCTACGAGCAGTACTTC.

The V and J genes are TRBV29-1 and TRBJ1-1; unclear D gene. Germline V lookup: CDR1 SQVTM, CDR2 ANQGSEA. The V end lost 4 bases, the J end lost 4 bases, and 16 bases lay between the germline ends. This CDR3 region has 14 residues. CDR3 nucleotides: TGCAGCGTTGTCGGACGGGTGGGAGGCACTGAAGCTTTCTTT. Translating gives CSVVGRVGGTEAFF.

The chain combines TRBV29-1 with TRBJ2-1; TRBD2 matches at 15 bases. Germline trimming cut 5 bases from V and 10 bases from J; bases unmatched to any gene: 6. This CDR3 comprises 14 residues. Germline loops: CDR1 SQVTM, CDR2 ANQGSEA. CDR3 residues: CSVRGLAGGNEQFF. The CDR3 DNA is TGCAGCGTTCGGGGACTAGCGGGAGGAAACGAGCAGTTCTTC.

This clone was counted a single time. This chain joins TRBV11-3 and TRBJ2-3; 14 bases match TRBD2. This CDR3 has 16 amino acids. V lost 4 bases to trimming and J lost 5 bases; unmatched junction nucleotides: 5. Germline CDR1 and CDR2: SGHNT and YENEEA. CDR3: CASSSGLAGDLDTQYF. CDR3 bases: TGTGCCAGCAGCTCGGGACTAGCGGGAGATTTAGATACGCAGTATTTT.

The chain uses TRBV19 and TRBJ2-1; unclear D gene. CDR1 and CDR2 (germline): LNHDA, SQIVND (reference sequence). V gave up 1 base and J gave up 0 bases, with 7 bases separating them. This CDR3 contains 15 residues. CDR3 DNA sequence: TGTGCCAGTAGTATAGCTCTAAACTCCTACAATGAGCAGTTCTTC. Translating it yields CASSIALNSYNEQFF.

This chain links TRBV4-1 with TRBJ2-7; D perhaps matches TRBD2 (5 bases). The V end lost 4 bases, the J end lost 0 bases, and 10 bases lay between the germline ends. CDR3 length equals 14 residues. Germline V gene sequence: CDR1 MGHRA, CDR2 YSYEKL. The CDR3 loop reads CASSPRGSSYEQYF. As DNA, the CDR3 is TGCGCCAGCAGCCCACGAGGGTCCTCCTACGAGCAGTACTTC.